The clone carrying this T cell receptor beta chain was counted at least ten times. Its target is not known. V was clipped by 3 bases and J by 2 bases; unmatched bases: 11. The CDR3 loop spans 17 amino acids. The germline V gene encodes CDR1 SGHKS and CDR2 YYEKEE (reference sequence). The data were taken from a study of CD8+CD57+ T cells in acquired aplastic anemia. Study-wide background: Isolated CD4+ and CD8+ cells, once sorted, yielded DNA averaging roughly 3 ug. Broader study findings: Overlap between patients and controls comprised almost 30 CD8+ CDR3 sequences. Any difference that existed in CD8+ Simpson's diversity between patients and controls was not significant.

Genomic DNA, the template, was used for profiling of the TCR beta VDJ and CDR3. TCRdb passed the reads through MiXCR, listing each CDR3 protein once. The sample has some 290,000 distinct CDR3 sequences; about 56% are singletons. The V call is TRBV5-5, the J call TRBJ1-3, with 7 bases that match TRBD1. Material: sorted CD4+, CD8+, or CD8+CD57+ T cells (not recorded which) from PBMCs. The TCR was taken from a human donor with severe aplastic anemia or a healthy control (not recorded which). The CDR3 region is CASSSPQGKGPGNTIYF. The CDR3 DNA sequence: TGTGCCAGCAGCTCACCACAGGGGAAGGGCCCTGGAAACACCATATATTTT.